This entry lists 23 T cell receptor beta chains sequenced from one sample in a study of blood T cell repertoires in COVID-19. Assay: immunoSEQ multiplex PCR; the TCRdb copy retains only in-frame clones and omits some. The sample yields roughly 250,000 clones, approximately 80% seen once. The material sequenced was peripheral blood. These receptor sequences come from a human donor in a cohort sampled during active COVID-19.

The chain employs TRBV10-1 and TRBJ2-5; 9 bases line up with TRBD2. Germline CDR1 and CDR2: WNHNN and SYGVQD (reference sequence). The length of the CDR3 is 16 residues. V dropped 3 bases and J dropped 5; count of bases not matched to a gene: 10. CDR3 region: CASSDRGGRAMETQYF. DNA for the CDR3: TGCGCCAGCAGTGATCGCGGCGGGAGGGCCATGGAGACCCAGTACTTC.

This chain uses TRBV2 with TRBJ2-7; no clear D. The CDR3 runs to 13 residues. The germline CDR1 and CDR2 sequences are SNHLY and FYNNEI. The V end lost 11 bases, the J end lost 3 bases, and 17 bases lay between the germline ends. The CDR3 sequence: CAVTLKISYEQYF. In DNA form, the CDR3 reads TGTGCCGTGACACTCAAGATTAGCTACGAGCAGTACTTC.

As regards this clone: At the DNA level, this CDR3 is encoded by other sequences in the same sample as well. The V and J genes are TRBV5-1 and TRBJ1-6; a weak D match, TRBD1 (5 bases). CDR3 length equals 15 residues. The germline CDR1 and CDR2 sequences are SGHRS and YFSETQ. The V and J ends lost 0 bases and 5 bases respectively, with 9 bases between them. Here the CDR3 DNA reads TGCGCCAGCAGCTTGGAGCAGGGAAATAATTCACCCCTCCACTTT. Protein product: CASSLEQGNNSPLHF.

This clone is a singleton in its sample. CDR3 protein: CAAGTSGQETQYF. CDR3 coding DNA: TGTGCCGCCGGGACTTCGGGCCAAGAGACCCAGTACTTC. V and J are TRBV27 and TRBJ2-5; tentative D call: TRBD2 (6 bases). The CDR3 length is 13 residues. Trimming shortened V by 11 bases and J by 1 base, and 14 bases separated the two germline ends. Germline values: CDR1 MNHEY, CDR2 SMNVEV (reference sequence).

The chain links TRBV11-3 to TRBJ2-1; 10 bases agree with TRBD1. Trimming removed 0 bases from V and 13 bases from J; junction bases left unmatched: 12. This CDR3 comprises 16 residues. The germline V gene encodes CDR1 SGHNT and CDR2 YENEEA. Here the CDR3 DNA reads TGTGCCAGCAGCTTAGATGGGGGGACAGGGGCCACAGAACAGTTCTTC. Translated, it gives CASSLDGGTGATEQFF.

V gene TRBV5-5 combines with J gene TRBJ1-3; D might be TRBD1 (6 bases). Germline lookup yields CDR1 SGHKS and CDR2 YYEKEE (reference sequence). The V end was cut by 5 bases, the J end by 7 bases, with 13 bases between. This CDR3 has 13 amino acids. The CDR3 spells CASRQTGENTIYF. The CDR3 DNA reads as TGTGCCAGCAGGCAGACAGGAGAGAACACCATATATTTT.

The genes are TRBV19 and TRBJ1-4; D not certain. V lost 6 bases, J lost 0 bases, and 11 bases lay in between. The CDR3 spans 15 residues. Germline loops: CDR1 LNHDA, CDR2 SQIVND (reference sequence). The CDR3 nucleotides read TGTGCCAGTAGCTTCTACAGTGCAACTAATGAAAAACTGTTTTTT. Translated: CASSFYSATNEKLFF.

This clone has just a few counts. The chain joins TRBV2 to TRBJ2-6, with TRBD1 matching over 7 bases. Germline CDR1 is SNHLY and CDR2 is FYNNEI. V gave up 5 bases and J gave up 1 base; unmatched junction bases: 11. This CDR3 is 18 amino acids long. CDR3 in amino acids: CASSPTGQLLSGANVLTF. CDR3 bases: TGTGCCAGCAGTCCAACGGGACAGTTATTATCTGGGGCCAACGTCCTGACTTTC.

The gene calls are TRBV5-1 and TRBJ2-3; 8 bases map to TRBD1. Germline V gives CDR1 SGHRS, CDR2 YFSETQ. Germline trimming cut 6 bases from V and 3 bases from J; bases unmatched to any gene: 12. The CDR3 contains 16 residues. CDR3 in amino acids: CASTLNPTGGTDTQYF. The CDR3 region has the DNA TGCGCCAGCACCCTTAACCCTACAGGGGGTACAGATACGCAGTATTTT. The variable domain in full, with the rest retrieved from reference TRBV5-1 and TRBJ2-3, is KAGVTQTPRYLIKTRGQQVTLSCSPISGHRSVSWYQQTPGQGLQFLFEYFSETQRNKGNFPGRFSGRQFSNSRSEMNVSTLELGDSALYLCASTLNPTGGTDTQYFGPGTRLTVL.

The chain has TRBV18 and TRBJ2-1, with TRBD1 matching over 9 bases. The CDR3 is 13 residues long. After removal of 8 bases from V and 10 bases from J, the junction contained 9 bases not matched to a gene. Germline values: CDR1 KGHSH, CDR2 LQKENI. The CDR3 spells CASGGQGTGEQFF. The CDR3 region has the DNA TGTGCCAGCGGAGGACAGGGGACCGGGGAGCAGTTCTTC.

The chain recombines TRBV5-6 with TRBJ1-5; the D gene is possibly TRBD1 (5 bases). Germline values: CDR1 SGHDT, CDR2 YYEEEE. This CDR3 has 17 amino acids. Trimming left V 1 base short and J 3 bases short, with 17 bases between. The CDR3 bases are TGTGCCAGCAGCTTGTATCGGGGGTTAGGTGACAATCAGCCCCAGCATTTT. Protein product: CASSLYRGLGDNQPQHF.

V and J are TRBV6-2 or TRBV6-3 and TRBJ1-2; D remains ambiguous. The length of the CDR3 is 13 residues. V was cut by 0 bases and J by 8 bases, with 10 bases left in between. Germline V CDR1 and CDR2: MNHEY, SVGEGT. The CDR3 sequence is CASSYSTMRGYTF. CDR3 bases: TGTGCCAGCAGTTACTCGACTATGAGGGGCTACACCTTC.

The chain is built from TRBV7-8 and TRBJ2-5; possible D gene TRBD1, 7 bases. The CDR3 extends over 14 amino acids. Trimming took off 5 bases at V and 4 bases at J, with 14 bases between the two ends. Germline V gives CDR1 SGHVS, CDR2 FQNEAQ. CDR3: CASSPAGQLETQYF. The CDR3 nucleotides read TGTGCCAGCAGCCCCGCGGGACAGTTAGAGACCCAGTACTTC.

CDR3 sequence: CASSLGQSPYNEQFF. Written as DNA, the CDR3 is TGTGCCAGCAGCCTAGGACAGTCCCCCTACAATGAGCAGTTCTTC. This chain joins TRBV6-5 and TRBJ2-1; D is perhaps TRBD1 (6 bases). CDR1 and CDR2 (germline): MNHEY, SVGAGI. The CDR3 sequence is 15 residues long. Trimming pared 6 bases from V and 2 bases from J, leaving 14 bases between.

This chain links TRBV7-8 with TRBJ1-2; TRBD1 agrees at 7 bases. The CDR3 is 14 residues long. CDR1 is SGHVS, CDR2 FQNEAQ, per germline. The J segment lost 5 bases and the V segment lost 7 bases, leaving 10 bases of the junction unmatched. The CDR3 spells CASTNGGGTYGYTF. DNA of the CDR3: TGTGCCAGCACCAACGGAGGGGGCACATATGGCTACACCTTC.

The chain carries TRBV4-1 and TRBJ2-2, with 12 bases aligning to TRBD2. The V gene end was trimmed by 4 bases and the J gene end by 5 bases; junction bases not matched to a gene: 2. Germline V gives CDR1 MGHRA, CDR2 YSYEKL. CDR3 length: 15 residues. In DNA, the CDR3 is TGCGCCAGCAGCCCTAGCGGGGGGGTGACCGGGGAGCTGTTTTTT. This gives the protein CASSPSGGVTGELFF.

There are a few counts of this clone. For the CDR3, the DNA is TGTGCCAGCAGCGTAGGAGTCGTGAATCAGCCCCAGCATTTT. This sequence encodes CASSVGVVNQPQHF. V is TRBV9 and J is TRBJ1-5; no clear D gene. V was pared by 0 bases and J by 4 bases, with 8 bases between. Per germline, CDR1 SGDLS and CDR2 YYNGEE. The CDR3 has 14 amino acids.

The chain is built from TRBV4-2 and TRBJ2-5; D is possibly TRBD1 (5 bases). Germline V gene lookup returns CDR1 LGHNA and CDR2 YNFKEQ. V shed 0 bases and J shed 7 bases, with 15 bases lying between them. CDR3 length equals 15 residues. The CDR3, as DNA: TGTGCCAGCAGCCAAGATGCTCAGGGCTGGGGGACCCAGTACTTC. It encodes CASSQDAQGWGTQYF.

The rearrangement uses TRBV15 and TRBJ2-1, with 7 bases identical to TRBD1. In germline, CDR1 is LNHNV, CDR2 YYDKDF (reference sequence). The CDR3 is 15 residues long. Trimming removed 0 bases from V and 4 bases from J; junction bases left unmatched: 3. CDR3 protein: CATSRDQQGYNEQFF. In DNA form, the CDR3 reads TGTGCCACCAGCAGAGATCAACAGGGGTACAATGAGCAGTTCTTC.

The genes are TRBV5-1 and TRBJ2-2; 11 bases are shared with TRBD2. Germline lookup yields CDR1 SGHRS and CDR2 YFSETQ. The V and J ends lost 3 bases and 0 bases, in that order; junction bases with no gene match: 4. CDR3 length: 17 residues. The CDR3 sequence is CASSSLAGAANTGELFF. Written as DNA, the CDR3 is TGCGCCAGCAGCTCACTAGCGGGAGCCGCGAACACCGGGGAGCTGTTTTTT.

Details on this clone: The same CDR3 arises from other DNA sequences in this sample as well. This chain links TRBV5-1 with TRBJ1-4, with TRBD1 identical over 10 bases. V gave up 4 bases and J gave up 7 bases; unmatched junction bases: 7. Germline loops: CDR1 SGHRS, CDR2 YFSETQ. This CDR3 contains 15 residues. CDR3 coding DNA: TGCGCCAGCAGCCTAAGACAGGGGGCCGGTGAAAAACTGTTTTTT. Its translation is CASSLRQGAGEKLFF.

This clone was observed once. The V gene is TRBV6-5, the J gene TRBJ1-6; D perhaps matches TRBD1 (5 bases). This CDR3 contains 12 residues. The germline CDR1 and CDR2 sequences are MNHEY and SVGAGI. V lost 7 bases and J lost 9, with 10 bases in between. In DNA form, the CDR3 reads TGTGCCAGCACCCGGGGGGTTTCACCCCTCCACTTT. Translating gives CASTRGVSPLHF.

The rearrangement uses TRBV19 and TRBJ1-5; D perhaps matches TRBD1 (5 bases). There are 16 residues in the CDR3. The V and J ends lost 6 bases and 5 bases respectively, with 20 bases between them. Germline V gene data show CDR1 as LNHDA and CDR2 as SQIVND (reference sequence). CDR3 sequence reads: CASRNRPQGGDQPQHF. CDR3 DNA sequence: TGTGCCAGTAGGAATCGCCCCCAGGGTGGCGATCAGCCCCAGCATTTT.